Each of the 11 T cell receptor beta chains below was sequenced from the same sample in a study of PD-L1 blockade in urothelial cancer. Profiled with immunoSEQ multiplex PCR; TCRdb holds only in-frame clones, not every one. The sample records around 32,000 clones, 87% being singletons. Material: PBMCs, obtained around atezolizumab (anti-PD-L1) treatment. These receptors were taken from a man aged 45-60 years with urothelial cancer.

V usage is TRBV7-2 and J usage is TRBJ2-3, with TRBD2 matching 8 bases. The CDR3 consists of 14 residues. Germline CDR1 reads SGHTA; CDR2 reads FQGNSA. V gave up 5 bases and J gave up 4 bases; unmatched junction bases: 5. Here the CDR3 reads CASSASGSADTQYF. Written as DNA, the CDR3 is TGTGCCAGCAGCGCAAGCGGGAGCGCAGATACGCAGTATTTT.

The chain has TRBV11-2 and TRBJ2-7; 7 bases line up with TRBD2. CDR3 length: 14 amino acids. The V segment lost 8 bases and the J segment 4 bases; nucleotides outside the gene matches: 11. CDR1 is SGHAT, CDR2 FQNNGV, per germline. The CDR3 DNA reads as TGTGCCAGCCGACGACCAGCGGGACGGTACGAGCAGTACTTC. Residues: CASRRPAGRYEQYF.

This sequence joins TRBV5-5 and TRBJ2-3, with 9 bases aligning to TRBD1. This CDR3 region has 14 residues. Germline-derived CDR1 and CDR2 are SGHKS and YYEKEE (reference sequence). Trimming cost V 3 bases and J 2 bases; bases outside gene matches: 1. CDR3 sequence reads: CASSWDRATDTQYF. CDR3 nucleotides: TGTGCCAGCAGCTGGGACAGGGCCACAGATACGCAGTATTTT. The full variable domain, completed using reference TRBV5-5 and TRBJ2-3, is DAGVTQSPTHLIKTRGQQVTLRCSPISGHKSVSWYQQVLGQGPQFIFQYYEKEERGRGNFPDRFSARQFPNYSSELNVNALLLGDSALYLCASSWDRATDTQYFGPGTRLTVL.

This clone turned up a few times. The V and J genes are TRBV29-1 and TRBJ1-1; unclear D gene. V was cut by 3 bases and J by 0 bases, with 8 bases left in between. Germline CDR1 SQVTM, CDR2 ANQGSEA. The CDR3 loop spans 13 amino acids. CDR3 DNA sequence: TGCAGCGTTGAGAACGGTCTGAACACTGAAGCTTTCTTT. Amino acid sequence: CSVENGLNTEAFF.

The chain has TRBV11-2 and TRBJ2-3; 11 bases match TRBD2. The CDR3 contains 18 residues. Germline V CDR1 and CDR2: SGHAT, FQNNGV. The ends lost 1 base at V and 4 bases at J; junction bases unmatched: 10. Here the CDR3 DNA reads TGTGCCAGCAGCTTAGGTGGCCTAGCGGGGGGTGGAGCAGATACGCAGTATTTT. It codes for CASSLGGLAGGGADTQYF.

The chain carries TRBV4-1 and TRBJ2-5; 8 nucleotides match TRBD2. The V gene end was trimmed by 1 base and the J gene end by 5 bases; junction bases not matched to a gene: 9. There are 16 residues in the CDR3. Per germline, CDR1 MGHRA and CDR2 YSYEKL. Written as DNA, the CDR3 is TGCGCCAGCAGCCAAGTGGTAGCGGGGTATCGTGAGACCCAGTACTTC. This encodes CASSQVVAGYRETQYF.

V and J are TRBV27 and TRBJ2-7; 10 nucleotides line up with TRBD1. J lost 0 bases, V lost 6 bases, and 11 bases had no gene match. Germline V gene lookup returns CDR1 MNHEY and CDR2 SMNVEV (reference sequence). This CDR3 contains 17 residues. The CDR3 DNA reads as TGTGCCAGCAGGCCACCGATGGGACAGGGGTCCTCCTACGAGCAGTACTTC. Protein sequence: CASRPPMGQGSSYEQYF.

This chain connects TRBV6-5 to TRBJ1-1; weak D call: TRBD1 (5 bases). With 0 bases removed from V and 4 bases from J, the gap between germline ends came to 12 bases. Germline CDR1 and CDR2: MNHEY and SVGAGI. The CDR3 spans 15 residues. CDR3 residues: CASSYSVGGSTEAFF. The CDR3 DNA reads as TGTGCCAGCAGTTACTCGGTGGGGGGAAGCACTGAAGCTTTCTTT.

The chain couples TRBV18 to TRBJ1-2; D is perhaps TRBD1 (5 bases). There are 13 residues in the CDR3. Germline loops: CDR1 KGHSH, CDR2 LQKENI. Between the trimmed V and J ends, which lost 3 bases and 5 bases, there was a span of 10 bases. The CDR3 sequence is CASSPTEEYGYTF. DNA for the CDR3: TGTGCCAGCTCACCGACAGAAGAGTATGGCTACACCTTC.

The gene calls are TRBV9 and TRBJ2-1; D possibly corresponds to TRBD2 (6 bases). Germline lookup yields CDR1 SGDLS and CDR2 YYNGEE. The CDR3 runs to 15 residues. V gave up 2 bases and J gave up 3 bases, with 12 bases separating them. The CDR3 sequence is CASSVSGELYNEQFF. The CDR3 DNA reads TGTGCCAGCAGCGTTAGCGGAGAACTCTACAATGAGCAGTTCTTC.

CDR3 coding DNA: TGTGCCAGTAACACAGGACAGGGGGGTTCTTACGAGCAGTACTTC. It encodes CASNTGQGGSYEQYF. V is TRBV19 and J is TRBJ2-7; 10 bases line up with TRBD1. Germline CDR1 and CDR2: LNHDA and SQIVND (reference sequence). The CDR3 length is 15 residues. J was trimmed by 4 bases and V by 7 bases; bases with no gene match: 10.